One T cell receptor (beta chain) is described in this entry. Measured with immunoSEQ multiplex PCR; TCRdb has only the in-frame clones, and not every one. The data contain about 2,600 clones, under 85% of them seen just once; the ten biggest clones take up approximately 6.4%. This record comes from a study of tumour-infiltrating T cells in Burkitt lymphoma. Study-level information: Repertoire clonality predicted overall and progression-free survival.

Trimming removed 9 bases from V and 5 bases from J, with 8 bases in between. The CDR3 runs 11 residues. Germline assignment: CDR1 SGHTA and CDR2 FQGTGA. J is TRBJ2-1 and V is TRBV7-3; D ambiguous. The sequencing input was tumor tissue. The TCR originated in a human donor with diffuse large B-cell lymphoma. The DNA of the CDR3 is TGTGCCAGTGCCACGAACAATGAGCAGTTCTTC. It is translated as CASATNNEQFF.